One and the same sample provided the 26 T cell receptor beta chains below, sequenced in a study of CD8 T cells in ankylosing spondylitis. One entry per CDR3 protein, called by TCRdb with MiXCR from the 5' RACE reads. The sample lists 450,000 to 550,000 distinct CDR3 sequences, over 4% occurring once. Overall study results and limits: Blood from ankylosing spondylitis patients appeared to carry a characteristic roughly eight-variant TCR beta motif.

For these receptors, no antigen is known. What was sequenced was blood, either unsorted or a sorted T cell fraction (not recorded which). The source is a male donor with ankylosing spondylitis.

This clonotype was detected a few times. J is TRBJ1-5 and V is TRBV20-1; TRBD1 aligns across 11 bases. The J segment lost 1 base and the V segment lost 5 bases, leaving 1 base of the junction unmatched. In germline, CDR1 is DFQATT, CDR2 SNEGSKA (reference sequence). This CDR3 is built from 14 residues. CDR3 in DNA: TGCAGTGCTGGACAGGGGGCGAGCAATCAGCCCCAGCATTTT. Protein: CSAGQGASNQPQHF.

This clonotype has a count of ten or more. The rearrangement joins TRBV7-2 to TRBJ2-6, with 8 bases that match TRBD1. Germline-derived CDR1 and CDR2 are SGHTA and FQGNSA. Unmatched junction bases numbered 4, after V lost 6 bases and J lost 9 bases. CDR3 length: 13 amino acids. The DNA for the CDR3 is TGTGCCAGCAGTCACGACAGGGGCAACGTCCTGACTTTC. Translating it yields CASSHDRGNVLTF.

This clonotype was seen at least ten times. The chain employs TRBV28 and TRBJ2-7; D call uncertain. Trimming took 1 base from V and 5 from J, leaving 15 bases between them. This CDR3 region has 15 residues. Germline V gene data show CDR1 as MDHEN and CDR2 as SYDVKM. For the CDR3, the DNA is TGTGCCAGCAGTTTATTTCCCTCCTCGGCCGACGAGCAGTACTTC. This codes for CASSLFPSSADEQYF.

This clonotype showed up many times. V is TRBV12-3 or TRBV12-4 and J is TRBJ1-6, with D unresolved. The CDR3 runs 16 residues. V was pared by 3 bases and J by 0 bases, with 9 bases between. As DNA, the CDR3 is TGTGCCAGCAGTTTGGGTCAGAGCTCCTATAATTCACCCCTCCACTTT. Its translation is CASSLGQSSYNSPLHF.

This clonotype has at least ten counts. The chain carries TRBV4-3 and TRBJ1-1; TRBD1 might be the D (5 bases). The length of the CDR3 is 16 residues. CDR1 is LGHNA, CDR2 YSLEER, per germline. Trimming took 4 bases from V and 6 from J, leaving 21 bases between them. The CDR3 DNA reads as TGCGCCAGCAGCCGCAGCTTTGTCGGGGCCGCAGCTGAAGCTTTCTTT. It encodes CASSRSFVGAAAEAFF.

This clonotype was found many times. The V gene is TRBV20-1, the J gene TRBJ2-7, with a tentative D call TRBD2 (5 bases). Germline CDR1 reads DFQATT; CDR2 reads SNEGSKA (reference sequence). The CDR3 consists of 13 residues. With 3 bases removed from V and 6 bases from J, the gap between germline ends came to 15 bases. CDR3 sequence (DNA): TGCAGTGCTAGCAAGGAGGCTCATCCCGAGCAGTACTTC. As protein: CSASKEAHPEQYF.

This clonotype was seen many times. CDR3 protein: CASSFRGEATEAFF. The CDR3, as DNA: TGTGCCAGCAGCTTCAGGGGCGAGGCGACTGAAGCTTTCTTT. The gene calls are TRBV7-9 and TRBJ1-1; D possibly corresponds to TRBD1 (6 bases). Germline CDR1 is SEHNR and CDR2 is FQNEAQ (reference sequence). The CDR3 runs 14 residues. The V and J ends lost 3 bases and 5 bases respectively, with 13 bases between them.

This clonotype was counted many times. The J gene is TRBJ2-2, the V gene TRBV15; 7 bases are shared with TRBD1. CDR3 length: 14 residues. V lost 1 base and J lost 14; bases outside the gene matches: 10. Germline CDR1 is LNHNV and CDR2 is YYDKDF (reference sequence). CDR3 sequence reads: CATSRAGTGAVLFF. CDR3 sequence (DNA): TGTGCCACCAGCAGAGCCGGCACAGGGGCCGTTCTGTTTTTT.

This clonotype has at least ten counts. V is TRBV6-1 and J is TRBJ2-2, with D possibly being TRBD1 or TRBD2 (5 bases each). The ends were cut back, 7 bases at V and 1 base at J, with 10 bases in the middle. Germline loops: CDR1 MNHNS, CDR2 SASEGT. This CDR3 is built from 14 residues. The DNA of the CDR3 is TGTGCCAGCACGGCAGGGAGGAACACCGGGGAGCTGTTTTTT. Protein: CASTAGRNTGELFF.

This clonotype was seen ten or more times. The chain carries TRBV5-1 and TRBJ2-4; either TRBD1 or TRBD2 may fit D (5 bases each). V dropped 5 bases and J dropped 8 bases, with 14 bases sitting between them. The germline V gene encodes CDR1 SGHRS and CDR2 YFSETQ. This CDR3 spans 13 amino acids. The CDR3 nucleotides are TGCGCCAGCAGTCGGGACCTGGGTTACATTCAGTACTTC. This encodes CASSRDLGYIQYF.

This clonotype was counted many times. The gene calls are TRBV4-2 and TRBJ1-5; no firm D call. CDR1 is LGHNA and CDR2 is YNFKEQ in the germline V gene. V shed 0 bases and J shed 3 bases, with 9 bases lying between them. This CDR3 comprises 15 residues. The CDR3 here is CASSQERLPNQPQHF. CDR3 nucleotide sequence: TGTGCCAGCAGCCAAGAGCGACTCCCCAATCAGCCCCAGCATTTT.

CDR3: CASSLGHPGNEQFF. DNA for the CDR3: TGCGCCAGCAGCTTGGGTCACCCCGGTAATGAGCAGTTCTTC. The chain employs TRBV5-1 and TRBJ2-1; D call uncertain. V was shortened by 0 bases and J by 7 bases, with 11 bases between the two germline ends. CDR3 length: 14 amino acids. The V gene's germline CDR1 is SGHRS and CDR2 YFSETQ.

The sample holds many counts of this clonotype. The V and J genes are TRBV5-6 and TRBJ2-7; D is perhaps TRBD1 (5 bases). CDR3 length: 12 amino acids. Germline CDR1 and CDR2: SGHDT and YYEEEE. The V end was cut by 3 bases, the J end by 2 bases, with 6 bases between. DNA of the CDR3: TGTGCCAGCAGCTCAGGGCCCTACGAGCAGTACTTC. Translating it yields CASSSGPYEQYF.

About this clonotype itself: A read error may be the cause here, since a much bigger clone is one base away. The V call is TRBV28, the J call TRBJ1-5; D is possibly TRBD1 (6 bases). CDR3 length: 17 residues. Per germline, CDR1 MDHEN and CDR2 SYDVKM. This CDR3 reads CASSPIGRRGFLQPEHF. The DNA for the CDR3 is TGTGCCAGCAGTCCGATAGGGCGCAGGGGTTTTCTACAGCCCGAGCATTTT.

This clonotype was counted ten times or more. The chain recombines TRBV12-3 or TRBV12-4 with TRBJ2-1; D not certain. This CDR3 spans 16 amino acids. Trimming shortened V by 4 bases and J by 3 bases, and 16 bases separated the two germline ends. CDR3 loop: CASSYRWALGYNEQFF. The CDR3 DNA is TGTGCCAGCAGTTATCGTTGGGCACTCGGCTACAATGAGCAGTTCTTC.

This clonotype was counted between two and nine times. This chain links TRBV14 with TRBJ2-1; 7 positions agree with TRBD1. The CDR3 loop spans 16 amino acids. Germline V gives CDR1 SGHDN, CDR2 FVKESK. With V trimmed by 3 bases and J by 4 bases, 9 bases remained unmatched. The DNA of the CDR3 is TGTGCCAGCAGCCACGCCGGGACAGTCACATACAATGAGCAGTTCTTC. Translating gives CASSHAGTVTYNEQFF.

This clonotype was observed many times. The rearrangement links TRBV18 to TRBJ1-1, with D hard to call. The V end was cut by 6 bases, the J end by 4 bases, with 15 bases between. Germline-derived CDR1 and CDR2 are KGHSH and LQKENI. CDR3 length equals 14 residues. CDR3 DNA: TGTGCCAGCTCGATCGTTGAGAGAGGCACTGAAGCTTTCTTT. Residues: CASSIVERGTEAFF.

This clonotype was seen many times. The rearrangement uses TRBV6-2 or TRBV6-3 and TRBJ1-1, with 8 bases that match TRBD1. CDR1 is MNHEY, CDR2 SVGEGT, per germline. The V gene end was trimmed by 5 bases and the J gene end by 2 bases; junction bases not matched to a gene: 4. CDR3 length: 14 amino acids. The CDR3 loop reads CASSRQGINTEAFF. CDR3 sequence (DNA): TGTGCCAGCAGTCGACAGGGGATAAACACTGAAGCTTTCTTT.

This clonotype was seen ten or more times. The chain uses TRBV21-1 and TRBJ2-1; the table's D call of TRBD2 was not tested on the DNA. TRBV21-1 is marked as a pseudogene. This CDR3 has 19 residues. CDR3 nucleotide sequence: TGTGCCAGCAGCAAAGCGAGTGATAGCGGGGGGCCTTCCTACAATGAGCAGTTCTTC. This sequence encodes CASSKASDSGGPSYNEQFF.

This clonotype was seen more than once but under ten times. The chain employs TRBV2 and TRBJ2-7; no definite D call. The V end lost 3 bases, the J end lost 2 bases, and 8 bases lay between the germline ends. The length of the CDR3 is 13 residues. The germline gives CDR1 SNHLY, CDR2 FYNNEI. The CDR3 sequence is CASSDARAYEQYF. CDR3 nucleotides: TGTGCCAGCAGTGACGCCAGAGCCTACGAGCAGTACTTC.

Points on this clonotype: An end of the junction does not agree with germline; a read error may underlie this. The CDR3 DNA reads as TGTGCCAGCAGCCCCTTTGTGTCCCGAGGGGGGCGGGACTTC. Its translation is CASSPFVSRGGRDF. The rearrangement links TRBV7-2 to TRBJ2-5, with D tentatively TRBD1 or TRBD2 (6 bases each). CDR1 and CDR2 from the germline V gene are SGHTA and FQGNSA. The length of the CDR3 is 14 residues.

In its sample, this clonotype was seen many times. V gene TRBV7-2 combines with J gene TRBJ1-3, with D possibly being TRBD1 (5 bases). V lost 5 bases to trimming and J lost 2 bases, with 13 bases between them. Germline-derived CDR1 and CDR2 are SGHTA and FQGNSA. The CDR3 contains 15 residues. CDR3: CASSPGPSAGNTIYF. The CDR3 region has the DNA TGTGCCAGCAGCCCGGGGCCCTCCGCTGGAAACACCATATATTTT.

The chain carries TRBV9 and TRBJ2-6; 8 nucleotides agree with TRBD1. The CDR3 is made up of 18 amino acids. Germline V gene data show CDR1 as SGDLS and CDR2 as YYNGEE. After removal of 1 base from V and 1 base from J, the junction contained 7 bases not matched to a gene. The CDR3 coding sequence is TGTGCCAGCAGCGTAAGCCCTAGACAGGGGTCTGGGGCCAACGTCCTGACTTTC. Amino acid sequence: CASSVSPRQGSGANVLTF. Together with reference TRBV9 and TRBJ2-6, the CDR3 gives the full variable domain: DSGVTQTPKHLITATGQRVTLRCSPRSGDLSVYWYQQSLDQGLQFLIQYYNGEERAKGNILERFSAQQFPDLHSELNLSSLELGDSALYFCASSVSPRQGSGANVLTFGAGSRLTVL.

This clonotype was found a few times. V and J are TRBV4-1 and TRBJ2-7; TRBD2 might be the D (6 bases). Trimming pared 1 base from V and 0 bases from J, leaving 13 bases between. Germline CDR1 is MGHRA and CDR2 is YSYEKL. The CDR3 is made up of 16 amino acids. The CDR3 protein is CASSQVLAAASYEQYF. CDR3 nucleotide sequence: TGCGCCAGCAGCCAAGTACTAGCTGCGGCCTCCTACGAGCAGTACTTC.

Many counts were recorded for this clonotype. The chain links TRBV7-2 to TRBJ2-1; D possibly uses TRBD1 or TRBD2 (5 bases each). The CDR3 consists of 15 residues. V was trimmed by 0 bases and J by 3 bases, leaving 9 bases between them. CDR1 and CDR2 from the germline V gene are SGHTA and FQGNSA. The CDR3 is CASSLAGAIYNEQFF. The CDR3 DNA reads as TGTGCCAGCAGCTTAGCCGGGGCTATCTACAATGAGCAGTTCTTC.

In its sample, this clonotype was seen many times. V usage is TRBV5-1 and J usage is TRBJ1-4, with D unclear. The V gene lost 4 bases and the J gene lost 6 bases, with 13 bases spanning the gap. Germline CDR1 SGHRS, CDR2 YFSETQ. The CDR3 has 14 amino acids. CDR3 protein: CASSLRVEDEKLFF. The CDR3 nucleotides are TGCGCCAGCAGCCTTCGAGTGGAAGATGAAAAACTGTTTTTT.